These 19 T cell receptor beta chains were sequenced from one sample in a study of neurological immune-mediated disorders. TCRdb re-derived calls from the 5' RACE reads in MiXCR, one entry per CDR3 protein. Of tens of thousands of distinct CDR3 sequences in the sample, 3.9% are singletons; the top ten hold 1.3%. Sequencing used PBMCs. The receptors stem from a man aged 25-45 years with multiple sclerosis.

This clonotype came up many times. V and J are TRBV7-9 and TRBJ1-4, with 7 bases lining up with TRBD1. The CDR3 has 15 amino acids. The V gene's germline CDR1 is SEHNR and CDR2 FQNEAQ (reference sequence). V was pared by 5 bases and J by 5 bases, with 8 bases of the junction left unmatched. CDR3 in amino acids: CASSTMAGGNEKLFF. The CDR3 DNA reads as TGTGCCAGCAGCACAATGGCAGGGGGAAATGAAAAACTGTTTTTT.

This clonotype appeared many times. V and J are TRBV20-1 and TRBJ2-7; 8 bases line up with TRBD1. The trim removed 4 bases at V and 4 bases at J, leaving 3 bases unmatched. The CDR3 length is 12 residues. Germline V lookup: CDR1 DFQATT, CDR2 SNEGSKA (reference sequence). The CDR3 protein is CSANRGNYEQYF. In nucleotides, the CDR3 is TGCAGTGCTAACAGGGGGAATTACGAGCAGTACTTC.

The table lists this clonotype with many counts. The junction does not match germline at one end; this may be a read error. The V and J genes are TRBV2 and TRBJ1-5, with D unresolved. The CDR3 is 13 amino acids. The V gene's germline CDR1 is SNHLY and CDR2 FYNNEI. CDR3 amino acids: CASSEQFNQPQNF. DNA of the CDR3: TGTGCCAGCAGTGAACAATTCAATCAGCCCCAGAATTTT.

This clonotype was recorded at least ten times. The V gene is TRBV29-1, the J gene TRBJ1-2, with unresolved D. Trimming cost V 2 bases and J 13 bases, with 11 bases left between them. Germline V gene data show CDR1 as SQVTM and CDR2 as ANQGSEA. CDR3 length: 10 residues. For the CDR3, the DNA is TGCAGCGTTGAAAATGGCAGGAGCACCTTC. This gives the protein CSVENGRSTF.

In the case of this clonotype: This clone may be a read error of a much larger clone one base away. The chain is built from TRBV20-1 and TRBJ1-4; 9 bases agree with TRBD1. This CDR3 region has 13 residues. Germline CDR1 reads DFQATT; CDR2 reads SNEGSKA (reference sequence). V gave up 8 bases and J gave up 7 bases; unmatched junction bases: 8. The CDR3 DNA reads TGCAGTTCTTGGACAGGGGCGGGTGAAAAACTGTTTTTT. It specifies CSSWTGAGEKLFF.

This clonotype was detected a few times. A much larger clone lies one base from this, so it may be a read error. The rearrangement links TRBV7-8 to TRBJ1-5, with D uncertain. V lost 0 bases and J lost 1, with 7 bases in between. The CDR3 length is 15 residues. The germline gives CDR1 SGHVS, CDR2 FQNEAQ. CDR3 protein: CASSLAGESNQPQHF. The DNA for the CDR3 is TGTGCCAGCAGCTTAGCCGGGGAAAGCAATCAGCCCCAGCATTTT.

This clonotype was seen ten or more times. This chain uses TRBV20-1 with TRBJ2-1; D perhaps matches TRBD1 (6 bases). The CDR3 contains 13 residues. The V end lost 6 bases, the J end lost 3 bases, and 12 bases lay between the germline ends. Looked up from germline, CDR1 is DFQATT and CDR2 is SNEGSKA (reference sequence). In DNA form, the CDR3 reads TGCAGTGCCACACAGGGAATCTACAATGAGCAGTTCTTC. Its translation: CSATQGIYNEQFF.

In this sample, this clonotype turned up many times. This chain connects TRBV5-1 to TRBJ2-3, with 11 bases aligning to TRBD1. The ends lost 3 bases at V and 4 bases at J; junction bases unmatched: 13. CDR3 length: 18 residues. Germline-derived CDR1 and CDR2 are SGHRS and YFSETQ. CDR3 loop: CASSSQGTGGLLADTQYF. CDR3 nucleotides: TGCGCCAGCAGCTCCCAAGGGACAGGGGGTTTATTGGCAGATACGCAGTATTTT.

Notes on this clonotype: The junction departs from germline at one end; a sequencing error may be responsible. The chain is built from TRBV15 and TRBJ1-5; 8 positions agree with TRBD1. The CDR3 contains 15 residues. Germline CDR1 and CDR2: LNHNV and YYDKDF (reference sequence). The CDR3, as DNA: TGTGCCACCACTCTACAGGGGGGGACGGGTCAGCCCCAGAATTTT. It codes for CATTLQGGTGQPQNF.

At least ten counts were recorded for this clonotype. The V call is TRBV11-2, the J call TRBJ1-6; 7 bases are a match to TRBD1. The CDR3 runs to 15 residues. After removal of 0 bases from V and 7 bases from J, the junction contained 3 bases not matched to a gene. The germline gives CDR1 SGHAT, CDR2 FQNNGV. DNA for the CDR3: TGTGCCAGCAGCTTAGATGAGGGGGCGAATTCACCCCTCCACTTT. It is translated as CASSLDEGANSPLHF.

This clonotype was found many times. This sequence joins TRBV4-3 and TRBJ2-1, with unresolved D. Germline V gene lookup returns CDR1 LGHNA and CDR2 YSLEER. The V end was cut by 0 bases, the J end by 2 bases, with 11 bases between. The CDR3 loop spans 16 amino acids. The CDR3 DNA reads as TGCGCCAGCAGCCAAGATGGCCAGAGTGCCTACAATGAGCAGTTCTTC. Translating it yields CASSQDGQSAYNEQFF.

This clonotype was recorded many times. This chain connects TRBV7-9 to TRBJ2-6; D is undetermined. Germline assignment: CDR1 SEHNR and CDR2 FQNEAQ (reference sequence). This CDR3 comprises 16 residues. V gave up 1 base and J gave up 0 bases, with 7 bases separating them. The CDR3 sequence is CASSLDQLSGANVLTF. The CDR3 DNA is TGTGCCAGCAGCTTAGACCAACTCTCTGGGGCCAACGTCCTGACTTTC.

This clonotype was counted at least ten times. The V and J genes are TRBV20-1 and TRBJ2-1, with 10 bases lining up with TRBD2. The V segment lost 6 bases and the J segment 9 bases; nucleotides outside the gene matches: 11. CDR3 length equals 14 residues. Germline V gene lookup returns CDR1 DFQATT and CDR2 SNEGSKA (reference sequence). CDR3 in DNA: TGCAGTGCCGGGAAGGGACTAGCGAGGGTTGAGCAGTTCTTC. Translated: CSAGKGLARVEQFF.

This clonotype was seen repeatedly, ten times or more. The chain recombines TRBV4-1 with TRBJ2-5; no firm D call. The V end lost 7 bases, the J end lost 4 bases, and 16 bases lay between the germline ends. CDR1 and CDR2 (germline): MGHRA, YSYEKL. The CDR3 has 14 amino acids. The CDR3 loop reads CASTDGPGVETQYF. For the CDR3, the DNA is TGCGCCAGCACCGACGGACCCGGCGTAGAGACCCAGTACTTC.

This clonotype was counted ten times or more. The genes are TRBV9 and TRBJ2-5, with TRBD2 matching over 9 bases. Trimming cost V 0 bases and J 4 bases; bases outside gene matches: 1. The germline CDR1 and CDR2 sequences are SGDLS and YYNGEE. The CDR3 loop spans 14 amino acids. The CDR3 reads CASSVERGAETQYF. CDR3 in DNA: TGTGCCAGCAGCGTAGAGCGGGGGGCAGAGACCCAGTACTTC.

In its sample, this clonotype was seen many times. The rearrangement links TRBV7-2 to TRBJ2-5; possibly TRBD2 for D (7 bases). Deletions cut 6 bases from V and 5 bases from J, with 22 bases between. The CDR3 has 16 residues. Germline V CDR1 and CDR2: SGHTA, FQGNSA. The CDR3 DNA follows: TGTGCCAGCAGTTTCCAGGAGGGCGGGGGCGAGGAGACCCAGTACTTC. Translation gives CASSFQEGGGEETQYF.

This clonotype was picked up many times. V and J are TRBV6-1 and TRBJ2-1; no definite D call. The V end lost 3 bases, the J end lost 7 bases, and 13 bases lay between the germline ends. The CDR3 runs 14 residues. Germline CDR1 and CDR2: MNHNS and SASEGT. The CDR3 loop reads CASSEPFTGNEQFF. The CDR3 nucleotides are TGTGCCAGCAGTGAGCCCTTTACGGGTAATGAGCAGTTCTTC.

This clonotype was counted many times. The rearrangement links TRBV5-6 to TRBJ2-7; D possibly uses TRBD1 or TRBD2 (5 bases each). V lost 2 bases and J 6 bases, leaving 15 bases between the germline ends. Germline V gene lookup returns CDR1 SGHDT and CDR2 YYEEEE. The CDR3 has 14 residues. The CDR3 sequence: CASSLPDRGGEQYF. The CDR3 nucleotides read TGTGCCAGCAGCTTACCAGACCGGGGCGGCGAGCAGTACTTC. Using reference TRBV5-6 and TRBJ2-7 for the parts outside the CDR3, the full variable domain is DAGVTQSPTHLIKTRGQQVTLRCSPKSGHDTVSWYQQALGQGPQFIFQYYEEEERQRGNFPDRFSGHQFPNYSSELNVNALLLGDSALYLCASSLPDRGGEQYFGPGTRLTVT.

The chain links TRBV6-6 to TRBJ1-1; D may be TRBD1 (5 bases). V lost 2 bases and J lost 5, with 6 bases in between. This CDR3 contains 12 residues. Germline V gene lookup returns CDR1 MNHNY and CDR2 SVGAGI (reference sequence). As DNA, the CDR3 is TGTGCCAGCAGTTACGGGGGGACTGAAGCTTTCTTT. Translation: CASSYGGTEAFF.